The rows below give T cell receptor beta chains drawn from one sample of a study of OX40 agonist ivuxolimab in advanced cancers. Clones were read by immunoSEQ multiplex PCR, and TCRdb kept only the in-frame ones, dropping some. The sample lists about 58,000 clones, more than 85% occurring once. This material consisted of CD4+ or CD8+ T cells sorted from blood, taken in a trial of the OX40 agonist ivuxolimab. The origin of the receptors is an adult with an advanced solid tumor such as melanoma, head and neck, liver or kidney cancer. Each CDR3 is given with its conserved first and last residue. Each record gives: D gene, clone size, V gene, J gene, CDR3 protein, CDR3 DNA. A D gene is named only where the DNA matches it firmly. For some rows the clone size is stated as once, few or many, or as a class when expanded; others skip it.

TRBD2	-	TRBV15	TRBJ2-7	CATSRVREGEQYF	TGTGCCACCAGCAGAGTACGGGAGGGCGAGCAGTACTTC
-	-	TRBV7-2	TRBJ1-2	CASSFRTATNYGYTF	TGTGCCAGCAGCTTCAGGACAGCCACTAACTATGGCTACACCTTC
-	once	TRBV10-3	TRBJ2-3	CAISVGFSSDTQYF	TGTGCCATCAGTGTCGGGTTTTCTTCAGATACGCAGTATTTT
-	-	TRBV18	TRBJ2-3	CASSPGVATDTQYF	TGTGCCAGCTCACCCGGGGTAGCTACAGATACGCAGTATTTT
-	-	TRBV6-5	TRBJ1-5	CASARARGQPQHF	TGTGCCAGCGCAAGGGCGCGGGGTCAGCCCCAGCATTTT
-	few	TRBV29-1	TRBJ1-4	CSASNEKLFF	TGCAGCGCCTCTAATGAAAAACTGTTTTTT
TRBD1	-	TRBV29-1	TRBJ2-5	CSARQGASETQYF	TGCAGCGCCCGACAGGGGGCCTCAGAGACCCAGTACTTC
-	-	TRBV9	TRBJ2-5	CASSVGLGGETQYF	TGTGCCAGCAGCGTCGGACTAGGGGGTGAGACCCAGTACTTC
-	once	TRBV9	TRBJ2-3	CASSGQGLSTDTQYF	TGTGCCAGCAGCGGACAAGGACTTTCCACAGATACGCAGTATTTT
-	-	TRBV7-9	TRBJ2-7	CASSLGALSYEQYF	TGTGCCAGCAGCTTAGGGGCGCTCTCCTACGAGCAGTACTTC
-	-	TRBV6-5	TRBJ2-7	CASSWAGLSYEQYF	TGTGCCAGTTCCTGGGCCGGCCTCTCCTACGAGCAGTACTTC
-	-	TRBV5-8	TRBJ2-7	CASINPGQRDEQYF	TGTGCCAGCATCAATCCGGGACAACGCGACGAGCAGTACTTC
TRBD1	-	TRBV15	TRBJ2-3	CATSSSLTGGGTDTQYF	TGTGCCACCAGCAGTAGTCTGACAGGGGGGGGCACAGATACGCAGTATTTT
-	-	TRBV19	TRBJ2-5	CASSMASNEEETQYF	TGTGCCAGTAGTATGGCGTCCAACGAGGAGGAGACCCAGTACTTC
-	-	TRBV7-9	TRBJ2-7	CASSLAGYYEQYF	TGTGCCAGCAGCTTAGCAGGATACTACGAGCAGTACTTC
-	-	TRBV6-1	TRBJ1-5	CASSVAGRGRNQPQHF	TGTGCCAGCAGTGTAGCTGGCAGGGGTAGGAATCAGCCCCAGCATTTT
TRBD2	-	TRBV2	TRBJ2-2	CASSEGLAGVGELFF	TGTGCCAGCAGTGAGGGACTAGCTGGTGTCGGGGAGCTGTTTTTT
-	-	TRBV5-4	TRBJ1-4	CASSAPIPGAGEKLFF	TGTGCCAGCAGCGCACCAATACCCGGGGCCGGTGAAAAACTGTTTTTT
-	-	TRBV5-1	TRBJ2-5	CASRAGETQYF	TGCGCCAGCAGGGCAGGGGAGACCCAGTACTTC
TRBD2	-	TRBV6-4	TRBJ2-1	CASSELAGVNNEQFF	TGTGCCAGCAGTGAACTAGCGGGAGTAAACAATGAGCAGTTCTTC
TRBD1	once	TRBV5-1	TRBJ1-1	CASSWDRGTTEAFF	TGCGCCAGCAGCTGGGACAGGGGGACGACTGAAGCTTTCTTT
-	-	TRBV27	TRBJ2-7	CASSLRGIRSYEQYF	TGTGCCAGCAGTTTAAGGGGGATACGGTCCTACGAGCAGTACTTC
-	-	TRBV7-9	TRBJ2-5	CASSSVAPLQETQYF	TGTGCCAGCTCCTCCGTGGCTCCCCTCCAAGAGACCCAGTACTTC
TRBD1	-	TRBV28	TRBJ1-3	CASSQTRQGASGNTIYF	TGTGCCAGCAGTCAGACCCGACAGGGGGCTTCGGGAAACACCATATATTTT
TRBD1	-	TRBV6-4	TRBJ2-2	CASGQGRTGELFF	TGTGCCAGTGGACAGGGAAGGACCGGGGAGCTGTTTTTT
-	-	TRBV7-2	TRBJ2-3	CASSPRGSDTQYF	TGTGCCAGCAGCCCCCGGGGATCAGATACGCAGTATTTT
-	-	TRBV7-2	TRBJ1-5	CASSQGPWQPQHF	TGTGCCAGCAGCCAGGGACCTTGGCAGCCCCAGCATTTT
-	-	TRBV7-2	TRBJ2-4	CASSPAAGNRNIQYF	TGTGCCAGCAGCCCAGCGGCAGGGAATAGGAACATTCAGTACTTC
-	-	TRBV30	TRBJ2-3	CAWNTGSGGPDTQYF	TGTGCCTGGAATACTGGGTCCGGTGGTCCAGATACGCAGTATTTT
-	-	TRBV29-1	TRBJ2-3	CSVSLAADTQYF	TGCAGCGTTAGTCTCGCGGCAGATACGCAGTATTTT
-	-	TRBV15	TRBJ2-7	CATSSRDGPSEQYF	TGTGCCACCAGCAGCCGGGACGGTCCCTCCGAGCAGTACTTC
-	-	TRBV27	TRBJ2-1	CASSFLSRVGYEQFF	TGTGCCAGCAGTTTTCTTAGCAGGGTTGGATATGAGCAGTTCTTC
TRBD1	-	TRBV5-4	TRBJ2-6	CASSTTGAGANVLTF	TGTGCCAGCAGCACCACAGGGGCTGGGGCCAACGTCCTGACTTTC
-	once	TRBV29-1	TRBJ2-1	CSVEGEGAGNEQFF	TGCAGCGTAGAGGGGGAGGGAGCGGGAAATGAGCAGTTCTTC
-	-	TRBV13	TRBJ1-4	CASSLRTGYEKLFF	TGTGCCAGCAGCTTACGTACAGGGTACGAAAAACTGTTTTTT
-	-	TRBV27	TRBJ2-7	CASSFRPGPDLYEQYF	TGTGCCAGCAGTTTTAGACCGGGCCCCGACCTCTACGAGCAGTACTTC
TRBD2	-	TRBV5-1	TRBJ2-1	CASSLTSSGTHNEQFF	TGCGCCAGCAGCTTAACCTCTAGCGGGACCCACAATGAGCAGTTCTTC
TRBD2	-	TRBV15	TRBJ2-2	CATSRGLAGELRELFF	TGTGCCACCAGCAGAGGACTAGCGGGAGAGCTGAGGGAGCTGTTTTTT
TRBD2	-	TRBV5-1	TRBJ2-7	CASSSGLALYEQYF	TGCGCCAGCAGCTCGGGACTAGCGCTCTACGAGCAGTACTTC
-	few	TRBV9	TRBJ2-1	CASSVVTRDNNEQFF	TGTGCCAGCAGCGTAGTTACCCGGGACAACAATGAGCAGTTCTTC
TRBD1	-	TRBV10-3	TRBJ2-7	CAISPLPPGQGIHEQYF	TGTGCCATCAGCCCCCTCCCTCCGGGACAGGGGATCCACGAGCAGTACTTC